The source of this T cell receptor beta chain is a study of response to subunit inactivated influenza vaccine. The V end lost 6 bases, the J end lost 4 bases, and 12 bases lay between the germline ends. CDR3 length: 12 residues. Germline CDR1 SQVTM, CDR2 ANQGSEA. This clonotype was counted a few times. One entry per CDR3 protein results from TCRdb running MiXCR on the RT-PCR reads. In the table there are 500,000 to 600,000 distinct CDR3 sequences, roughly 10% of which are singletons. This sample comprised PBMCs from blood, obtained on the day of vaccination. The origin of this receptor is a man in his fifties who received an inactivated influenza vaccine. The chain joins TRBV29-1 to TRBJ1-2; D unresolved. The CDR3 is CSVATRAYGYTF. The DNA of the CDR3 is TGCAGCGTAGCAACTAGGGCCTATGGCTACACCTTC.